Shown below are 22 T cell receptor beta chains from a single sample sequenced in a study of blood T cell repertoires in COVID-19 (dated by TCRdb to 2018 to 2021). The library was made by the immunoSEQ multiplex PCR assay. TCRdb mirrors the immuneACCESS table, restricted to in-frame sequences. Some clones are absent from its copies; in checked studies, under half trace to an unresolved V gene, and the reason for the others is unknown. Counted in this sample were fewer than 150,000 clones; 77% of them appeared once. The ten largest make up 15% to 25% of the sample. Sequencing used peripheral blood. The receptors here all came from a man aged 80 or over with acute or convalescent COVID-19.

This chain links TRBV5-5 with TRBJ1-2, with 10 positions matching TRBD1. The CDR3 has 14 amino acids. CDR1 SGHKS and CDR2 YYEKEE come from the germline V gene (reference sequence). Trimming cost V 3 bases and J 4 bases; bases outside gene matches: 3. CDR3 bases: TGTGCCAGCAGCTGGGACAGGGGAGCCTATGGCTACACCTTC. Translated, it gives CASSWDRGAYGYTF.

This chain joins TRBV7-2 and TRBJ2-3; possible D gene TRBD2, 6 bases. Germline CDR1 SGHTA, CDR2 FQGNSA. With 0 bases removed from V and 10 bases from J, the gap between germline ends came to 14 bases. This CDR3 region has 14 residues. CDR3 DNA sequence: TGTGCCAGCAGCTTAGCGCAGGCGGGGTTAGCGCAGTATTTT. Residues: CASSLAQAGLAQYF. The entire variable domain, with the rest obtained from reference TRBV7-2 and TRBJ2-3, is as follows: GAGVSQSPSNKVTEKGKDVELRCDPISGHTALYWYRQSLGQGLEFLIYFQGNSAPDKSGLPSDRFSAERTGGSVSTLTIQRTQQEDSAVYLCASSLAQAGLAQYFGPGTRLTVL.

The chain joins TRBV5-1 to TRBJ2-5; 13 bases match TRBD2. The CDR3 runs 17 residues. J gave up 1 base and V 4 bases, and 7 bases lay outside the gene matches. CDR1 is SGHRS, CDR2 YFSETQ, per germline. The CDR3 nucleotides are TGCGCCAGCAGCCTTTGGACTAGCGGGGGTACCCAAGAGACCCAGTACTTC. This translates into CASSLWTSGGTQETQYF.

CDR3 sequence: CASSQVAGQLQEKLFF. CDR3 in DNA: TGTGCCAGCAGCCAAGTCGCGGGGCAACTTCAGGAAAAACTGTTTTTT. The V and J genes are TRBV4-2 and TRBJ1-4; possible D gene TRBD1, 5 bases. The V gene's germline CDR1 is LGHNA and CDR2 YNFKEQ. The CDR3 is 16 residues long. V was shortened by 1 base and J by 8 bases, with 17 bases between the two germline ends.

The chain has TRBV5-6 and TRBJ1-4; tentative D call: TRBD1 (6 bases). Germline V gene sequence: CDR1 SGHDT, CDR2 YYEEEE. The germline V and J ends were trimmed by 2 bases and 7 bases, with 15 bases remaining between them. CDR3 length: 15 amino acids. The CDR3 coding sequence is TGTGCCAGCAGCTTCCGTGGGGGGGGCGTTGAAAAACTGTTTTTT. Its translation is CASSFRGGGVEKLFF.

This chain links TRBV5-4 with TRBJ1-2; 7 nucleotides agree with TRBD1. The CDR3 extends over 13 amino acids. The ends lost 4 bases at V and 7 bases at J; junction bases unmatched: 7. CDR1 is SGHNT and CDR2 is YYREEE in the germline V gene (reference sequence). CDR3 nucleotides: TGTGCCAGCAGCCGGGACAGTTTGGGTGGCTACACCTTC. Its translation is CASSRDSLGGYTF.

This clone was counted once. This chain links TRBV5-1 with TRBJ2-7, with D tentatively TRBD1 (6 bases). CDR1 SGHRS and CDR2 YFSETQ come from the germline V gene. Trimming left V 6 bases short and J 3 bases short, with 13 bases between. There are 13 residues in the CDR3. In DNA, the CDR3 is TGCGCCAGCAACGACGGGACACTCTACGAGCAGTACTTC. Encoded protein: CASNDGTLYEQYF.

The chain is built from TRBV7-2 and TRBJ2-2; 7 positions agree with TRBD1. J lost 4 bases, V lost 7 bases, and 6 bases had no gene match. Germline CDR1 and CDR2: SGHTA and FQGNSA. The CDR3 covers 14 residues. CDR3 residues: CASNSDRFTGELFF. CDR3 nucleotide sequence: TGTGCCAGCAACTCGGACAGGTTCACCGGGGAGCTGTTTTTT.

The chain recombines TRBV7-2 with TRBJ1-5; 7 bases are shared with TRBD1. J lost 5 bases, V lost 5 bases, and 3 bases had no gene match. The CDR3 sequence is 13 residues long. Germline-derived CDR1 and CDR2 are SGHTA and FQGNSA. The CDR3 loop reads CASSTDRDQPQHF. The CDR3 DNA reads as TGTGCCAGCAGCACCGACAGGGATCAGCCCCAGCATTTT.

This clone was detected once. The chain recombines TRBV29-1 with TRBJ2-7; 7 nucleotides match TRBD1. Germline-derived CDR1 and CDR2 are SQVTM and ANQGSEA. Trimming at V came to 6 bases and at J to 3 bases, leaving 2 bases not matched to a gene. This CDR3 has 11 residues. The CDR3 DNA sequence: TGCAGCGTGGGACAGAACTACGAGCAGTACTTC. Encoded protein: CSVGQNYEQYF.

V usage is TRBV5-8 and J usage is TRBJ1-1; D is unresolved. With 1 base removed from V and 1 base from J, the gap between germline ends came to 8 bases. Germline lookup yields CDR1 SGHTS and CDR2 YDEGEE. CDR3 length equals 14 residues. The CDR3 DNA is TGTGCCAGCAGCTTGACTAGAAAGAACACTGAAGCTTTCTTT. Translating gives CASSLTRKNTEAFF.

V gene TRBV2 combines with J gene TRBJ1-4; no definite D call. Germline loops: CDR1 SNHLY, CDR2 FYNNEI. The ends were cut back, 8 bases at V and 8 bases at J, with 12 bases in the middle. The CDR3 spans 12 residues. The CDR3 is CASRRLLEKLFF. The CDR3 coding sequence is TGTGCCAGCCGTCGGTTGCTCGAAAAACTGTTTTTT.

The V and J genes are TRBV5-1 and TRBJ2-2, with 13 positions matching TRBD2. CDR1 and CDR2 (germline): SGHRS, YFSETQ. The V segment lost 3 bases and the J segment 1 base; nucleotides outside the gene matches: 3. The CDR3 contains 17 residues. CDR3 residues: CASSSGTSGVNTGELFF. The CDR3 bases are TGCGCCAGCAGCTCCGGGACTAGCGGGGTGAACACCGGGGAGCTGTTTTTT.

This rearrangement joins TRBV19 to TRBJ1-2, with 8 bases identical to TRBD1. This CDR3 is built from 14 residues. With 3 bases clipped from V and 7 bases from J, the junction kept 7 bases outside the gene matches. Germline values: CDR1 LNHDA, CDR2 SQIVND (reference sequence). CDR3 in amino acids: CASSIQGQGSGYTF. In nucleotides, the CDR3 is TGTGCCAGTAGTATTCAAGGACAGGGCTCTGGCTACACCTTC.

The rearrangement joins TRBV19 to TRBJ2-7; D remains ambiguous. In germline, CDR1 is LNHDA, CDR2 SQIVND (reference sequence). Trimming cost V 1 base and J 6 bases, with 13 bases left between them. The CDR3 totals 14 residues. The CDR3 loop is CASSIGAPGSEQYF. CDR3 bases: TGTGCCAGTAGTATAGGAGCACCGGGTAGCGAGCAGTACTTC.

This clone was seen only a few times. The chain is built from TRBV4-1 and TRBJ2-5; the D gene is possibly TRBD2 (6 bases). The CDR3 consists of 15 residues. Trimming took off 0 bases at V and 5 bases at J, with 13 bases between the two ends. Germline loops: CDR1 MGHRA, CDR2 YSYEKL. The CDR3 bases are TGCGCCAGCAGCCAAGATACTAGCAGGCCGGAGACCCAGTACTTC. It yields the protein CASSQDTSRPETQYF.

V and J are TRBV9 and TRBJ2-2; 7 nucleotides line up with TRBD2. Looked up from germline, CDR1 is SGDLS and CDR2 is YYNGEE. Trimming at V came to 1 base and at J to 9 bases, leaving 6 bases not matched to a gene. This CDR3 spans 14 amino acids. CDR3 protein: CASSVSPSGRELFF. CDR3 coding DNA: TGTGCCAGCAGCGTATCCCCAAGCGGGAGGGAGCTGTTTTTT.

This clone was detected a few times. The chain has TRBV30 and TRBJ2-1; tentative D call: TRBD1 (6 bases). Germline CDR1 reads GTSNPN; CDR2 reads SVGIG (reference sequence). This CDR3 spans 18 amino acids. V shed 0 bases and J shed 7 bases, with 25 bases lying between them. The CDR3, as DNA: TGTGCCTGGAGTGTTCGTCTTTGGGCAGGGAAGAGGGGGAATGAGCAGTTCTTC. Translating gives CAWSVRLWAGKRGNEQFF.

This clone was picked up a small number of times. The chain joins TRBV3-1 (or the pseudogene TRBV3-2) to TRBJ2-3, with D possibly being TRBD2 (5 bases). Germline V gene sequence: CDR1 LGHDT, CDR2 YNNKEL (reference sequence). The V gene lost 6 bases and the J gene lost 10 bases, with 17 bases spanning the gap. CDR3 length: 13 amino acids. The CDR3 DNA sequence: TGTGCCAGCAGTTCCAGCGGAGGTAGAGCGCAGTATTTT. This gives the protein CASSSSGGRAQYF.

The V gene is TRBV7-2, the J gene TRBJ2-5, with a tentative D call TRBD1 (6 bases). CDR1 is SGHTA and CDR2 is FQGNSA in the germline V gene. The CDR3 covers 17 residues. The V end was cut by 1 base, the J end by 2 bases, with 17 bases between. The CDR3 bases are TGTGCCAGCAGCTTAGGAGGGCAGGGGTCTTGGCAAGAGACCCAGTACTTC. Translation: CASSLGGQGSWQETQYF. Full variable domain (rest looked up from reference TRBV7-2 and TRBJ2-5): GAGVSQSPSNKVTEKGKDVELRCDPISGHTALYWYRQSLGQGLEFLIYFQGNSAPDKSGLPSDRFSAERTGGSVSTLTIQRTQQEDSAVYLCASSLGGQGSWQETQYFGPGTRLLVL.

This chain uses TRBV30 with TRBJ2-7; D might be TRBD1 (6 bases). CDR3 length equals 14 residues. CDR1 and CDR2 (germline): GTSNPN, SVGIG (reference sequence). The V gene lost 0 bases and the J gene lost 4 bases, with 13 bases spanning the gap. CDR3 sequence (DNA): TGTGCCTGGAGTGTACGTAGGGGGTGGTACGAGCAGTACTTC. It specifies CAWSVRRGWYEQYF.

This clone was counted at least ten times. The chain has TRBV7-8 and TRBJ1-6; 7 nucleotides align to TRBD1. Germline V lookup: CDR1 SGHVS, CDR2 FQNEAQ. Trimming at V came to 5 bases and at J to 3 bases, leaving 7 bases not matched to a gene. There are 16 residues in the CDR3. Here the CDR3 reads CASSPLGQDYNSPLHF. The DNA for the CDR3 is TGTGCCAGCAGCCCACTTGGACAGGACTATAATTCACCCCTCCACTTT.